The 25 T cell receptor beta chains given below trace back to one sample, sequenced in a study of blood T cell repertoires in COVID-19. TCRdb keeps only in-frame clones here, not all; method: immunoSEQ multiplex PCR. The sample has 350,000 to 400,000 clones, approximately 90% seen once. Material: PBMCs or T cells enriched from blood (not recorded which). These receptors were collected from a woman aged 18-30 years who had recovered from COVID-19.

This chain links TRBV7-6 with TRBJ2-3; TRBD2 matches at 9 bases. CDR3 length: 19 residues. CDR1 is SGHVS and CDR2 is FNYEAQ in the germline V gene. V shed 2 bases, J shed 0 bases, and the junction held 12 bases outside the gene matches. The CDR3 loop is CASSLRAGGATSSTDTQYF. The CDR3 region has the DNA TGTGCCAGCAGCTTAAGAGCGGGGGGCGCGACGTCTAGCACAGATACGCAGTATTTT.

This chain joins TRBV5-1 and TRBJ1-4; TRBD1 aligns across 10 bases. The CDR3 length is 16 residues. V was pared by 5 bases and J by 8 bases, with 12 bases of the junction left unmatched. Looked up from germline, CDR1 is SGHRS and CDR2 is YFSETQ. CDR3 residues: CASRTYPGQGYEKLFF. Here the CDR3 DNA reads TGCGCCAGCAGGACCTATCCGGGACAGGGGTACGAAAAACTGTTTTTT.

This chain uses TRBV9 with TRBJ1-6; 10 nucleotides align to TRBD1. Germline trimming cut 3 bases from V and 7 bases from J; bases unmatched to any gene: 4. The germline V gene has CDR1 SGDLS and CDR2 YYNGEE. CDR3 length: 15 residues. Here the CDR3 reads CASSARDRGNSPLHF. The CDR3 DNA reads TGTGCCAGCAGCGCGCGGGACAGGGGAAATTCACCCCTCCACTTT.

CDR3 loop: CASSPGYGYTF. Written as DNA, the CDR3 is TGTGCCAGCAGCCCAGGGTATGGCTACACCTTC. The chain carries TRBV28 and TRBJ1-2; tentatively, D is TRBD1 (5 bases). Germline V lookup: CDR1 MDHEN, CDR2 SYDVKM. Trimming removed 6 bases from V and 5 bases from J, with 7 bases in between. The CDR3 covers 11 residues.

This chain joins TRBV4-1 and TRBJ2-2; D uncertain. Germline lookup yields CDR1 MGHRA and CDR2 YSYEKL. Trimming stripped 1 base from V and 2 bases from J, with 8 bases between. The CDR3 has 15 amino acids. The CDR3 spells CASSQGRSNTGELFF. The CDR3 DNA reads as TGCGCCAGCAGCCAAGGTCGTAGTAACACCGGGGAGCTGTTTTTT.

The V and J genes are TRBV10-3 and TRBJ1-5; D ambiguous. V shed 2 bases and J shed 0 bases, with 17 bases lying between them. Germline CDR1 ENHRY, CDR2 SYGVKD. The CDR3 has 18 amino acids. The chain's CDR3 is CAISEAGAGNNSNQPQHF. CDR3 bases: TGTGCCATCAGTGAGGCCGGAGCGGGAAATAATAGCAATCAGCCCCAGCATTTT.

A single count supports this clone. This sequence joins TRBV5-4 and TRBJ2-5; 12 bases align to TRBD2. Trimming at V came to 2 bases and at J to 1 base, leaving 3 bases not matched to a gene. Germline loops: CDR1 SGHNT, CDR2 YYREEE (reference sequence). This CDR3 is built from 16 residues. This chain's CDR3 is CASSFLAGGPQETQYF. As DNA, the CDR3 is TGTGCCAGCAGCTTCCTAGCGGGGGGGCCCCAAGAGACCCAGTACTTC.

V gene TRBV6-2 or TRBV6-3 combines with J gene TRBJ1-4, with D hard to call. Trimming cost V 5 bases and J 8 bases, with 18 bases left between them. This CDR3 region has 15 residues. The germline V gene encodes CDR1 MNHEY and CDR2 SVGEGT. The CDR3 is CASSTPARIGEKLFF. CDR3 coding DNA: TGTGCCAGCAGTACCCCGGCGCGGATTGGGGAAAAACTGTTTTTT.

The chain uses TRBV7-9 and TRBJ1-2; 9 bases align to TRBD1. The CDR3 is 16 amino acids. V gave up 5 bases and J gave up 8 bases; unmatched junction bases: 15. In germline, CDR1 is SEHNR, CDR2 FQNEAQ (reference sequence). DNA of the CDR3: TGTGCCAGCAGCCGGACAGGGGAAGTTGCGCTATGGGGCTACACCTTC. Translation gives CASSRTGEVALWGYTF.

The chain recombines TRBV5-4 with TRBJ1-6; D perhaps matches TRBD1 (5 bases). This CDR3 comprises 13 residues. The V gene's germline CDR1 is SGHNT and CDR2 YYREEE (reference sequence). Trimming cost V 5 bases and J 9 bases, with 12 bases left between them. For the CDR3, the DNA is TGTGCCAGCAGAAGGGGTCAGGGTTCACCCCTCCACTTT. Its translation is CASRRGQGSPLHF. The complete variable domain, with remaining parts taken from reference TRBV5-4 and TRBJ1-6, reads ETGVTQSPTHLIKTRGQQVTLRCSSQSGHNTVSWYQQALGQGPQFIFQYYREEENGRGNFPPRFSGLQFPNYSSELNVNALELDDSALYLCASRRGQGSPLHFGNGTRLTVT.

The genes are TRBV3-1 (or the pseudogene TRBV3-2) and TRBJ2-1; 9 bases agree with TRBD1. This CDR3 spans 16 amino acids. From germline, CDR1 is LGHDT and CDR2 YNNKEL (reference sequence). Losses at the gene ends were 6 bases for V and 0 bases for J; bases not matched to a gene: 6. The CDR3 reads CASSRPGQGSYNEQFF. DNA of the CDR3: TGTGCCAGCAGTCGTCCGGGACAGGGCTCCTACAATGAGCAGTTCTTC.

V usage is TRBV19 and J usage is TRBJ2-1; 12 positions match TRBD2. The germline CDR1 and CDR2 sequences are LNHDA and SQIVND (reference sequence). The CDR3 sequence is 14 residues long. V lost 9 bases to trimming and J lost 3 bases; unmatched junction nucleotides: 3. The CDR3 nucleotides are TGTGCCAGCGCGACTAGCGGGGGCTACAATGAGCAGTTCTTC. Its translation: CASATSGGYNEQFF.

The V gene is TRBV18, the J gene TRBJ1-5; D ambiguous. Germline loops: CDR1 KGHSH, CDR2 LQKENI. The CDR3 is 13 residues long. The V gene lost 6 bases and the J gene lost 5 bases, with 11 bases spanning the gap. This CDR3 reads CASSPYQDQPQHF. The CDR3 DNA sequence: TGTGCCAGCTCCCCCTACCAAGATCAGCCCCAGCATTTT.

The J gene is TRBJ2-2, the V gene TRBV5-6; maybe TRBD1 (5 bases). Germline V CDR1 and CDR2: SGHDT, YYEEEE. The CDR3 consists of 14 residues. V dropped 0 bases and J dropped 4 bases, with 7 bases sitting between them. The DNA of the CDR3 is TGTGCCAGCAGCTTGGAAGGGGTCACCGGGGAGCTGTTTTTT. Translation gives CASSLEGVTGELFF.

CDR3 coding DNA: TGTGCCAGCAAGATGAGAAGACAGAACACTGAAGCTTTCTTT. Its protein is CASKMRRQNTEAFF. This chain connects TRBV7-2 to TRBJ1-1; unclear D gene. The CDR3 is 14 amino acids. Germline CDR1 reads SGHTA; CDR2 reads FQGNSA. V lost 7 bases and J 1 base, leaving 13 bases between the germline ends. The whole variable domain, remainder taken from reference TRBV7-2 and TRBJ1-1, is GAGVSQSPSNKVTEKGKDVELRCDPISGHTALYWYRQSLGQGLEFLIYFQGNSAPDKSGLPSDRFSAERTGGSVSTLTIQRTQQEDSAVYLCASKMRRQNTEAFFGQGTRLTVV.

In its sample, this clone was seen once. This rearrangement joins TRBV7-2 to TRBJ1-4; TRBD1 matches at 10 bases. Per the germline V gene, CDR1 is SGHTA and CDR2 is FQGNSA. After removal of 1 base from V and 7 bases from J, the junction contained 6 bases not matched to a gene. The CDR3 has 16 residues. The CDR3 region is CASSLGQTGGSEKLFF. CDR3 coding DNA: TGTGCCAGCAGCTTAGGTCAGACAGGGGGCAGTGAAAAACTGTTTTTT.

The chain is built from TRBV19 and TRBJ1-3; 8 nucleotides match TRBD1. The CDR3 is 15 amino acids. V lost 10 bases, J lost 4 bases, and 12 bases stayed unmatched. Germline values: CDR1 LNHDA, CDR2 SQIVND (reference sequence). DNA for the CDR3: TGTGCCACCTCAGGGGGCGCCTTGGGAGGAAACACCATATATTTT. Amino acids: CATSGGALGGNTIYF.

V and J are TRBV11-2 and TRBJ2-3; the match to TRBD2 covers 8 bases. Germline-derived CDR1 and CDR2 are SGHAT and FQNNGV. The V gene end was trimmed by 5 bases and the J gene end by 5 bases; junction bases not matched to a gene: 15. The CDR3 has 17 amino acids. CDR3 sequence: CASSKDPPGGPKDTQYF. The DNA for the CDR3 is TGTGCCAGCAGCAAGGACCCCCCGGGGGGGCCGAAAGATACGCAGTATTTT.

The chain carries TRBV30 and TRBJ1-2, with D possibly being TRBD1 (5 bases). Trimming took off 0 bases at V and 4 bases at J, with 9 bases between the two ends. CDR3 size: 13 residues. CDR1 is GTSNPN, CDR2 SVGIG, per germline (reference sequence). The CDR3 region has the DNA TGTGCCTGGAGTGTAGGGACTGTCTATGGCTACACCTTC. It is translated as CAWSVGTVYGYTF.

This chain joins TRBV27 and TRBJ2-5; a weak D match, TRBD1 (5 bases). Between the trimmed V and J ends, which lost 5 bases and 4 bases, there was a span of 17 bases. The CDR3 consists of 15 residues. Germline values: CDR1 MNHEY, CDR2 SMNVEV (reference sequence). In nucleotides, the CDR3 is TGTGCCAGCAGTCCGGCCAGGGTGACCGGAGAGACCCAGTACTTC. Encoded protein: CASSPARVTGETQYF.

The V and J genes are TRBV9 and TRBJ1-6; D is unresolved. CDR3 size: 12 residues. Trimming removed 3 bases at V and 8 bases at J, with 6 bases between. CDR1 and CDR2 from the germline V gene are SGDLS and YYNGEE. The CDR3 sequence is CASSGQDSPLHF. The CDR3 DNA sequence: TGTGCCAGCAGCGGACAAGATTCACCCCTCCACTTT.

The chain combines TRBV10-3 with TRBJ1-1, with D uncertain. The germline gives CDR1 ENHRY, CDR2 SYGVKD. There are 11 residues in the CDR3. The V end lost 6 bases, the J end lost 2 bases, and 4 bases lay between the germline ends. The CDR3, as DNA: TGTGCCATCAGCAGTAACACTGAAGCTTTCTTT. This codes for CAISSNTEAFF.

The rearrangement joins TRBV6-6 to TRBJ2-2, with 9 nucleotides matching TRBD1. CDR3 length equals 15 residues. In germline, CDR1 is MNHNY, CDR2 SVGAGI (reference sequence). V shed 10 bases, J shed 5 bases, and the junction held 11 bases outside the gene matches. Here the CDR3 DNA reads TGTGCCAACTCCCCCGGGACAGGGATTACCGGGGAGCTGTTTTTT. Protein: CANSPGTGITGELFF.

The CDR3, as DNA: TGTGCCAGCAGCGTCAGTGGTGGAAACACCATATATTTT. Its protein product is CASSVSGGNTIYF. The chain carries TRBV12-3 or TRBV12-4 and TRBJ1-3, with D unclear. The CDR3 covers 13 residues. Between the trimmed V and J ends, which lost 6 bases and 3 bases, there was a span of 9 bases.

V usage is TRBV7-9 and J usage is TRBJ1-5; the match to TRBD1 covers 9 bases. This CDR3 spans 15 amino acids. The V gene end was trimmed by 4 bases and the J gene end by 5 bases; junction bases not matched to a gene: 6. The germline CDR1 and CDR2 sequences are SEHNR and FQNEAQ (reference sequence). DNA for the CDR3: TGTGCCAGCAGCTGGGGACAGGGCAACGATCAGCCCCAGCATTTT. Protein sequence: CASSWGQGNDQPQHF.